These T cell receptor beta chains were read from a single sample in a study of cytomegalovirus exposure and HLA in healthy donors. This table comes from immunoSEQ multiplex PCR, and its TCRdb copy is limited to in-frame clones, with some not included. The sample includes 52,000 or so clones, roughly 87% seen only once; the top ten take more than 14%. Sequencing was done on a sample of PBMCs. These receptors were collected from a woman between 18 and 29 years old in good health and CMV-seronegative. Both conserved end residues are part of each CDR3. The D gene is left open where the match is weak. Some rows have no size entry. The others give once, few or many, or a class for an expanded clone.

clone_size: -; d_call: -; j_call: TRBJ2-5; v_call: TRBV6-1; cdr3_nt: TGTGCCAGCAGTGGAGGACACACCCTACGTCGAGAGACCCAGTACTTC; cdr3_aa: CASSGGHTLRRETQYF
clone_size: once; d_call: -; j_call: TRBJ2-5; v_call: TRBV6-1; cdr3_nt: TGTGCCAGCAGTGAAGCGTGGCGGGGCGGAGAGACCCAGTACTTC; cdr3_aa: CASSEAWRGGETQYF
clone_size: -; d_call: -; j_call: TRBJ2-6; v_call: TRBV7-2; cdr3_nt: TGTGCCAGCAGCTCGCCAGCTGGGGCCAACGTCCTGACTTTC; cdr3_aa: CASSSPAGANVLTF
clone_size: -; d_call: -; j_call: TRBJ2-7; v_call: TRBV7-9; cdr3_nt: TGTGCCAGCAGCTTAGCGGCAGGGGGGAACTACGAGCAGTACTTC; cdr3_aa: CASSLAAGGNYEQYF
clone_size: -; d_call: TRBD2; j_call: TRBJ2-1; v_call: TRBV7-9; cdr3_nt: TGTGCCAGCAGCTCAACTAGCGGGGGGTACAATGAGCAGTTCTTC; cdr3_aa: CASSSTSGGYNEQFF
clone_size: -; d_call: TRBD1; j_call: TRBJ2-7; v_call: TRBV30; cdr3_nt: TGTGCCTGGAGTCTTACAGGGGGCGCGGGGCAGTACTTC; cdr3_aa: CAWSLTGGAGQYF
clone_size: -; d_call: -; j_call: TRBJ1-5; v_call: TRBV18; cdr3_nt: TGTGCCAGCTCACCACTCGGTAAGACAGTCGGAGATCAGCCCCAGCATTTT; cdr3_aa: CASSPLGKTVGDQPQHF
clone_size: -; d_call: TRBD2; j_call: TRBJ2-3; v_call: TRBV4-2; cdr3_nt: TGTGCCAGCAGCCAAGAGGGAGCGGGGGGGCCGGCAGATACGCAGTATTTT; cdr3_aa: CASSQEGAGGPADTQYF
clone_size: -; d_call: TRBD1; j_call: TRBJ1-5; v_call: TRBV6-6; cdr3_nt: TGTGCCAGCAGTCGAACAGGGGGGAATCAGCCCCAGCATTTT; cdr3_aa: CASSRTGGNQPQHF
clone_size: -; d_call: TRBD1; j_call: TRBJ1-1; v_call: TRBV10-1; cdr3_nt: TGCGCCAGAGGCCTTTTAGGACAGGGCCCAAGGAACACTGAAGCTTTCTTT; cdr3_aa: CARGLLGQGPRNTEAFF
clone_size: -; d_call: TRBD1; j_call: TRBJ2-7; v_call: TRBV6-6; cdr3_nt: TGTGCCAGCACCCCGGGACAGGGGAACTACGAGCAGTACTTC; cdr3_aa: CASTPGQGNYEQYF
clone_size: once; d_call: TRBD1; j_call: TRBJ1-1; v_call: TRBV18; cdr3_nt: TGTGCCAGCTCACAGGGGGCGAACACTGAAGCTTTCTTT; cdr3_aa: CASSQGANTEAFF
clone_size: -; d_call: TRBD1; j_call: TRBJ2-1; v_call: TRBV28; cdr3_nt: TGTGCCAGCAGTTCCCCCGGACAGGGGAGGGATGAGCAGTTCTTC; cdr3_aa: CASSSPGQGRDEQFF
clone_size: -; d_call: TRBD1; j_call: TRBJ1-2; v_call: TRBV30; cdr3_nt: TGTGCCTGGAGTGACCCAGACAGGGGGAGGGGCTACACCTTC; cdr3_aa: CAWSDPDRGRGYTF
clone_size: -; d_call: TRBD2; j_call: TRBJ2-1; v_call: TRBV7-2; cdr3_nt: TGTGCCAGCAGCTTAGAAAGCGGGAGCCGCAATGAGCAGTTCTTC; cdr3_aa: CASSLESGSRNEQFF
clone_size: -; d_call: -; j_call: TRBJ1-4; v_call: TRBV4-2; cdr3_nt: TGTGCCAGCAGCCAAGAACTGGGCAGGGGATATGAAAAACTGTTTTTT; cdr3_aa: CASSQELGRGYEKLFF
clone_size: -; d_call: TRBD2; j_call: TRBJ2-1; v_call: TRBV30; cdr3_nt: TGTGCCTGGCGAAGCCGACTAGCGGGAGGGCCGGAGGAGCAGTTCTTC; cdr3_aa: CAWRSRLAGGPEEQFF
clone_size: few; d_call: -; j_call: TRBJ1-5; v_call: TRBV6-6; cdr3_nt: TGTGCCGGGGGGAATCAGCCCCAGCATTTT; cdr3_aa: CAGGNQPQHF
clone_size: -; d_call: TRBD2; j_call: TRBJ2-7; v_call: TRBV5-1; cdr3_nt: TGTGCCAGCAGCTCCCTATATAGCGGGAGCTACGAGCAGTACTTC; cdr3_aa: CASSSLYSGSYEQYF
clone_size: -; d_call: -; j_call: TRBJ1-2; v_call: TRBV6-6; cdr3_nt: TGTGCCGGAAAGAGCGGGGGCGCATCGGACTATGGCTACACCTTC; cdr3_aa: CAGKSGGASDYGYTF
clone_size: -; d_call: TRBD1; j_call: TRBJ1-4; v_call: TRBV19; cdr3_nt: TGTGCCAGTAGTGTGGACAGGGGGCTGTACACTAATGAAAAACTGTTTTTT; cdr3_aa: CASSVDRGLYTNEKLFF
clone_size: -; d_call: -; j_call: TRBJ2-1; v_call: TRBV9; cdr3_nt: TGTGCCAGCAGCGTAGCCCCCCTAGGCAATGAGCAGTTCTTC; cdr3_aa: CASSVAPLGNEQFF
clone_size: -; d_call: -; j_call: TRBJ2-1; v_call: TRBV28; cdr3_nt: TGTGCCAGCAGTTTCCGGACAGTTAGAGCCTACAATGAGCAGTTCTTC; cdr3_aa: CASSFRTVRAYNEQFF
clone_size: -; d_call: -; j_call: TRBJ2-7; v_call: TRBV25-1; cdr3_nt: TGTGCCAGCAGCTTAGGGGCAAACGAGCAGTACTTC; cdr3_aa: CASSLGANEQYF
clone_size: -; d_call: -; j_call: TRBJ1-1; v_call: TRBV6-6; cdr3_nt: TGTGCCAGCCGATTACAGGGTACCACTGAAGCTTTCTTT; cdr3_aa: CASRLQGTTEAFF
clone_size: -; d_call: -; j_call: TRBJ2-1; v_call: TRBV5-1; cdr3_nt: TGCGCCAGCAGGCCAACATCCGACTCCTACAATGAGCAGTTCTTC; cdr3_aa: CASRPTSDSYNEQFF
clone_size: -; d_call: TRBD2; j_call: TRBJ2-2; v_call: TRBV28; cdr3_nt: TGTGCCAGCATTAAAAGCGGGAGAGCCGGGGAGCTGTTTTTT; cdr3_aa: CASIKSGRAGELFF
clone_size: -; d_call: -; j_call: TRBJ1-2; v_call: TRBV2; cdr3_nt: TGTGCCAGCAGTGAATCAGGGGCTCAGGTCTATGGCTACACCTTC; cdr3_aa: CASSESGAQVYGYTF
clone_size: -; d_call: TRBD1; j_call: TRBJ1-4; v_call: TRBV23-1; cdr3_nt: TGCGCCAGCAGTCAATCGAACAGGGGGCACGAAAAACTGTTTTTT; cdr3_aa: CASSQSNRGHEKLFF
clone_size: once; d_call: TRBD1; j_call: TRBJ1-1; v_call: TRBV19; cdr3_nt: TGTGCCAGTAGTACCCAAAGACAGGGCACTGAAGCTTTCTTT; cdr3_aa: CASSTQRQGTEAFF
clone_size: -; d_call: -; j_call: TRBJ2-7; v_call: TRBV4-3; cdr3_nt: TGCGCCAGCAGCCAAGAGTGGAGGAACGAGCAGTACTTC; cdr3_aa: CASSQEWRNEQYF
clone_size: -; d_call: -; j_call: TRBJ2-2; v_call: TRBV9; cdr3_nt: TGTGCCAGCAGCGTATCGAGAGGGCCGAACACCGGGGAGCTGTTTTTT; cdr3_aa: CASSVSRGPNTGELFF
clone_size: -; d_call: TRBD1; j_call: TRBJ2-6; v_call: TRBV19; cdr3_nt: TGTGCCAGTAGTCCCCAGGGGGCGCAGGTTTTTGCTGGGGCCAACGTCCTGACTTTC; cdr3_aa: CASSPQGAQVFAGANVLTF
clone_size: -; d_call: TRBD1; j_call: TRBJ1-2; v_call: TRBV29-1; cdr3_nt: TGCAGCGTTTCCGTCAGGGGCGGACAGGGATATGGCTACACCTTC; cdr3_aa: CSVSVRGGQGYGYTF
clone_size: -; d_call: -; j_call: TRBJ1-6; v_call: TRBV6-5; cdr3_nt: TGTGCCAGCAGTTACGACAGGAGCTCCTATAATTCACCCCTCCACTTT; cdr3_aa: CASSYDRSSYNSPLHF
clone_size: -; d_call: TRBD2; j_call: TRBJ2-5; v_call: TRBV11-2; cdr3_nt: TGTGCCAGCAGACAACCGGGAGGCGAGACCCAGTACTTC; cdr3_aa: CASRQPGGETQYF
clone_size: once; d_call: TRBD2; j_call: TRBJ2-1; v_call: TRBV29-1; cdr3_nt: TGCAGCGTTTTACTAGCGGGAGGCAATGAGCAGTTCTTC; cdr3_aa: CSVLLAGGNEQFF
clone_size: -; d_call: TRBD1; j_call: TRBJ2-5; v_call: TRBV11-2; cdr3_nt: TGTGCCAGCAGCTTATTTGCCTACAGGGGGCGGGAAGAGACCCAGTACTTC; cdr3_aa: CASSLFAYRGREETQYF
clone_size: -; d_call: TRBD1; j_call: TRBJ2-5; v_call: TRBV5-1; cdr3_nt: TGCGCCAGCAGCTTGGAAACAGGGGGCAGGGAGACCCAGTACTTC; cdr3_aa: CASSLETGGRETQYF
clone_size: -; d_call: -; j_call: TRBJ2-7; v_call: TRBV11-2; cdr3_nt: TGTGCCAGCAGCCCTATGAATTACAGGTGGGACGAGCAGTACTTC; cdr3_aa: CASSPMNYRWDEQYF
clone_size: -; d_call: TRBD1; j_call: TRBJ2-5; v_call: TRBV29-1; cdr3_nt: TGCAGCGTTGACCGAGGACAGGGAAGGGGAGAGACCCAGTACTTC; cdr3_aa: CSVDRGQGRGETQYF
clone_size: -; d_call: TRBD2; j_call: TRBJ2-7; v_call: TRBV28; cdr3_nt: TGTGCCAGCAGTTTCGGGACTAGCGGGACTTCGTCCTACGAGCAGTACTTC; cdr3_aa: CASSFGTSGTSSYEQYF
clone_size: few; d_call: -; j_call: TRBJ1-4; v_call: TRBV6-1; cdr3_nt: TGTGCCAGCAGTGAACGGCTGGGCTACGGGGGTGAAAAACTGTTTTTT; cdr3_aa: CASSERLGYGGEKLFF
clone_size: -; d_call: -; j_call: TRBJ1-2; v_call: TRBV6-6; cdr3_nt: TGTGCCAGCAGTTACTCACAGGGTTCCCATGGCTACACCTTC; cdr3_aa: CASSYSQGSHGYTF
clone_size: -; d_call: -; j_call: TRBJ2-6; v_call: TRBV5-1; cdr3_nt: TGCGCCAGCAGCTTAGGCGGGACCCCCTACTCTGGGGCCAACGTCCTGACTTTC; cdr3_aa: CASSLGGTPYSGANVLTF
clone_size: -; d_call: -; j_call: TRBJ2-3; v_call: TRBV28; cdr3_nt: TGTGCCAGCAGTTGGGGCAGGGTGACAGATACGCAGTATTTT; cdr3_aa: CASSWGRVTDTQYF
clone_size: -; d_call: TRBD1; j_call: TRBJ1-1; v_call: TRBV18; cdr3_nt: TGTGCCAGCTCACCGACACAGGGGGCGGCTGAAGCTTTCTTT; cdr3_aa: CASSPTQGAAEAFF
clone_size: -; d_call: -; j_call: TRBJ2-1; v_call: TRBV7-9; cdr3_nt: TGTGCCAGCAGCGGGGGGAGCGTGGCCTACAATGAGCAGTTCTTC; cdr3_aa: CASSGGSVAYNEQFF
clone_size: once; d_call: -; j_call: TRBJ1-1; v_call: TRBV6-6; cdr3_nt: TGTGCCAGCAGTCCAGGGGCTTCGAACACTGAAGCTTTCTTT; cdr3_aa: CASSPGASNTEAFF